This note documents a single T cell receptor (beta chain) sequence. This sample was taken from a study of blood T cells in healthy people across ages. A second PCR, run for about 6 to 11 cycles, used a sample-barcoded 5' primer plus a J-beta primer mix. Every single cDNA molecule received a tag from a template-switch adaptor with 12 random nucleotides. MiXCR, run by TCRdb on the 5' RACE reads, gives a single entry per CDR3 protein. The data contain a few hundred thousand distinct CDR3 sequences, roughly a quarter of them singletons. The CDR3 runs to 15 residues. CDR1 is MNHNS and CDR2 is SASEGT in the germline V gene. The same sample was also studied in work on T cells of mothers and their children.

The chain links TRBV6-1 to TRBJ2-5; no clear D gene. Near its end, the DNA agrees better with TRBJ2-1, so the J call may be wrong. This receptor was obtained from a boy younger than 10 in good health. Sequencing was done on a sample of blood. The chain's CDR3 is CASSENSPGPTKQFF. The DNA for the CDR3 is TGTGCCAGCAGTGAAAACAGTCCGGGTCCTACAAAGCAGTTCTTC.